The 27 T cell receptor beta chains reported below all come from one sample, sequenced in a study of cytomegalovirus exposure and HLA in healthy donors. Both 60 Vbeta primers and 13 Jbeta primers went into the PCR. Here immunoSEQ multiplex PCR was the method, and the copy in TCRdb shows in-frame clones only, minus some. The sample includes 170,000 or so clones, approximately 80% of them seen just once. The sequenced sample was PBMCs. These receptors were obtained from a man aged 18 to 30 in good health and CMV-seronegative.

The J gene is TRBJ2-7, the V gene TRBV9; possible D gene TRBD1, 6 bases. Trimming stripped 4 bases from V and 7 bases from J, with 15 bases between. The V gene's germline CDR1 is SGDLS and CDR2 YYNGEE. CDR3 length: 13 amino acids. CDR3 residues: CASSIVGAGEQYF. In nucleotides, the CDR3 is TGTGCCAGCAGCATAGTGGGGGCAGGGGAGCAGTACTTC.

This clone turned up a few times. V is TRBV6-5 and J is TRBJ2-5, with a weak D call TRBD2 (5 bases). The better agreement between TRBJ2-7 and the DNA end casts doubt on the J call. The CDR3 consists of 15 residues. Germline V gene data show CDR1 as MNHEY and CDR2 as SVGAGI. This chain's CDR3 is CASSPTEEGSYEQYF. CDR3 DNA sequence: TGTGCCAGCAGTCCAACGGAGGAAGGTTCCTACGAGCAGTACTTC.

V is TRBV10-3 and J is TRBJ2-1; TRBD1 aligns across 9 bases. Germline V lookup: CDR1 ENHRY, CDR2 SYGVKD. The length of the CDR3 is 16 residues. Trimming at V came to 5 bases and at J to 6 bases, leaving 11 bases not matched to a gene. Here the CDR3 reads CAISRGDRGQGNEQFF. As DNA, the CDR3 is TGTGCCATCAGTCGCGGAGACAGGGGACAGGGCAATGAGCAGTTCTTC.

The genes are TRBV27 and TRBJ2-7; D gene uncertain. From germline, CDR1 is MNHEY and CDR2 SMNVEV (reference sequence). The CDR3 has 12 residues. V was pared by 6 bases and J by 2 bases, with 8 bases between. In DNA form, the CDR3 reads TGTGCCAGCAGGAGATCCACCTACGAGCAGTACTTC. It specifies CASRRSTYEQYF.

V is TRBV15 and J is TRBJ2-3; D is perhaps TRBD1 (5 bases). Germline lookup yields CDR1 LNHNV and CDR2 YYDKDF (reference sequence). V gave up 0 bases and J gave up 5 bases, with 9 bases separating them. The CDR3 has 14 residues. CDR3 loop: CATSRDLGEDTQYF. DNA for the CDR3: TGTGCCACCAGCAGAGATCTAGGGGAAGATACGCAGTATTTT. Looking up the rest from reference TRBV15 and TRBJ2-3 gives the full variable domain: DAMVIQNPRYQVTQFGKPVTLSCSQTLNHNVMYWYQQKSSQAPKLLFHYYDKDFNNEADTPDNFQSRRPNTSFCFLDIRSPGLGDTAMYLCATSRDLGEDTQYFGPGTRLTVL.

The chain is built from TRBV10-3 and TRBJ2-5; TRBD1 is a possible D gene (5 bases). Germline CDR1 ENHRY, CDR2 SYGVKD. This CDR3 is 13 amino acids long. The V end lost 3 bases, the J end lost 5 bases, and 10 bases lay between the germline ends. For the CDR3, the DNA is TGTGCCATCAGTGAAATAGGGGATGAGACCCAGTACTTC. As protein: CAISEIGDETQYF.

This chain links TRBV2 with TRBJ1-2; 8 bases line up with TRBD1. V gave up 3 bases and J gave up 8 bases; unmatched junction bases: 5. Germline assignment: CDR1 SNHLY and CDR2 FYNNEI. The CDR3 extends over 13 amino acids. CDR3 DNA: TGTGCCAGCAGTGACAGGGGGCTCGGCGGCTACACCTTC. Translating it yields CASSDRGLGGYTF. Full variable domain (remainder filled in from reference TRBV2 and TRBJ1-2): EPEVTQTPSHQVTQMGQEVILRCVPISNHLYFYWYRQILGQKVEFLVSFYNNEISEKSEIFDDQFSVERPDGSNFTLKIRSTKLEDSAMYFCASSDRGLGGYTFGSGTRLTVV.

The chain combines TRBV15 with TRBJ2-3; D not certain. The CDR3 extends over 14 amino acids. Trimming took off 1 base at V and 1 base at J, with 6 bases between the two ends. The germline gives CDR1 LNHNV, CDR2 YYDKDF (reference sequence). As DNA, the CDR3 is TGTGCCACCAGCAGAGTAGTGGGCACAGATACGCAGTATTTT. It translates to CATSRVVGTDTQYF.

Only a few counts were recorded for this clone. This sequence joins TRBV12-5 and TRBJ1-1; no clear D gene. Germline loops: CDR1 LGHNT, CDR2 FRNRAP. CDR3 length: 16 amino acids. V lost 0 bases to trimming and J lost 3 bases, with 14 bases between them. CDR3 bases: TGTGCTAGTGGTTTGGTACGCTCTGCGGGGTACACTGAAGCTTTCTTT. It encodes CASGLVRSAGYTEAFF. Full variable domain (rest looked up from reference TRBV12-5 and TRBJ1-1): DARVTQTPRHKVTEMGQEVTMRCQPILGHNTVFWYRQTMMQGLELLAYFRNRAPLDDSGMPKDRFSAEMPDATLATLKIQPSEPRDSAVYFCASGLVRSAGYTEAFFGQGTRLTVV.

A single count supports this clone. The rearrangement uses TRBV28 and TRBJ1-5; perhaps TRBD1 as D (5 bases). The CDR3 runs to 15 residues. Germline assignment: CDR1 MDHEN and CDR2 SYDVKM. Trimming took 6 bases from V and 1 from J, leaving 13 bases between them. CDR3 DNA sequence: TGTGCCAGCAGACCCCAGGGTACCAGCAATCAGCCCCAGCATTTT. The encoded protein is CASRPQGTSNQPQHF.

V gene TRBV11-2 combines with J gene TRBJ1-2, with a tentative D call TRBD1 (6 bases). Trimming removed 2 bases at V and 8 bases at J, with 12 bases between. Germline CDR1 SGHAT, CDR2 FQNNGV. CDR3 length: 13 residues. Written as DNA, the CDR3 is TGTGCCAGCAGCTTAACACAGGGCGGAGGCTACACCTTC. Translating it yields CASSLTQGGGYTF.

J is TRBJ1-1 and V is TRBV9; tentatively, D is TRBD1 (6 bases). The V and J ends lost 0 bases and 4 bases respectively, with 10 bases between them. CDR3 length: 14 residues. CDR1 is SGDLS and CDR2 is YYNGEE in the germline V gene. The CDR3 DNA follows: TGTGCCAGCAGCGTAGCGGGGGGCGTCACTGAAGCTTTCTTT. It encodes CASSVAGGVTEAFF.

J is TRBJ1-2 and V is TRBV4-1; maybe TRBD1 (6 bases). The CDR3 totals 15 residues. The V gene lost 3 bases and the J gene lost 4 bases, with 15 bases spanning the gap. Looked up from germline, CDR1 is MGHRA and CDR2 is YSYEKL. In DNA form, the CDR3 reads TGCGCCAGCAGCCAGATACAGGGTTCCACCTATGGCTACACCTTC. Amino acid sequence: CASSQIQGSTYGYTF.

The rearrangement uses TRBV19 and TRBJ1-4; D ambiguous. Trimming removed 5 bases at V and 4 bases at J, with 8 bases between. Germline V CDR1 and CDR2: LNHDA, SQIVND (reference sequence). The CDR3 has 13 residues. The CDR3 DNA reads as TGTGCCAGTAGTGGGCACCTTAATGAAAAACTGTTTTTT. Translation: CASSGHLNEKLFF.

This rearrangement joins TRBV7-6 to TRBJ1-4; 7 bases agree with TRBD1. Per germline, CDR1 SGHVS and CDR2 FNYEAQ. The length of the CDR3 is 16 residues. V dropped 4 bases and J dropped 7; count of bases not matched to a gene: 12. Written as DNA, the CDR3 is TGTGCCAGCAGCTCATCTAGACAGGGCCTTAGTGAAAAACTGTTTTTT. As protein: CASSSSRQGLSEKLFF.

The rearrangement links TRBV29-1 to TRBJ1-2; D unclear. Trimming cost V 4 bases and J 3 bases, with 21 bases left between them. The CDR3 totals 16 residues. CDR1 and CDR2 from the germline V gene are SQVTM and ANQGSEA. In DNA form, the CDR3 reads TGCAGCGTTGCTGGGCAGGTCGCCGGCTTGGACTATGGCTACACCTTC. The encoded protein is CSVAGQVAGLDYGYTF.

This clone occurred once. V is TRBV5-1 and J is TRBJ2-7, with D perhaps matching TRBD1 (6 bases). The CDR3 has 12 residues. CDR1 is SGHRS, CDR2 YFSETQ, per germline. Trimming left V 4 bases short and J 1 base short, with 6 bases between. The CDR3 loop is CASSTGSYEQYF. CDR3 coding DNA: TGCGCCAGCAGCACAGGGTCCTACGAGCAGTACTTC.

The chain is built from TRBV5-6 and TRBJ1-2; TRBD1 agrees at 8 bases. The CDR3 has 14 amino acids. Germline V gene sequence: CDR1 SGHDT, CDR2 YYEEEE. V trimming: 4 bases; J trimming: 8 bases; junction bases outside the gene matches: 10. The CDR3 DNA is TGTGCCAGCAGCCCGAGGACAGGGAGTTACGGCTACACCTTC. Translated, it gives CASSPRTGSYGYTF.

The chain carries TRBV4-3 and TRBJ2-5; 7 bases fit TRBD2. The J call may be mistaken, given a closer DNA end match to TRBJ2-7. Germline loops: CDR1 LGHNA, CDR2 YSLEER. The CDR3 consists of 17 residues. CDR3 nucleotides: TGCGCCAGCAGCCAAGATCTTCTGACGGCTGGGACTAACGAGCAGTACTTC. Translated, it gives CASSQDLLTAGTNEQYF.

The chain combines TRBV19 with TRBJ1-5; 7 bases align to TRBD1. The germline CDR1 and CDR2 sequences are LNHDA and SQIVND (reference sequence). The CDR3 runs 15 residues. The V segment lost 1 base and the J segment 3 bases; nucleotides outside the gene matches: 3. CDR3 nucleotides: TGTGCCAGTAGTATAGGTGGGACAGTCAATCAGCCCCAGCATTTT. This translates into CASSIGGTVNQPQHF.

Comments on this clone: Other nucleotide sequences from this sample produce the same CDR3. The chain combines TRBV13 with TRBJ2-4; D ambiguous. V lost 9 bases to trimming and J lost 0 bases, with 12 bases between them. Germline assignment: CDR1 PRHDT and CDR2 FYEKMQ (reference sequence). This CDR3 has 14 amino acids. The CDR3, as DNA: TGTGCCAGTAGCCCGAGGCTAGCCAAAAACATTCAGTACTTC. Residues: CASSPRLAKNIQYF.

The chain is built from TRBV2 and TRBJ2-7; TRBD2 matches 10 bases. V shed 4 bases and J 6 bases; nucleotides not matched to a gene: 3. CDR1 is SNHLY and CDR2 is FYNNEI in the germline V gene. The CDR3 runs 13 residues. The DNA of the CDR3 is TGTGCCAGCAGTGGTCCTAGCGGGGGCGAGCAGTACTTC. Protein product: CASSGPSGGEQYF.

In this sample, this clone turned up a few times. The genes are TRBV5-5 and TRBJ2-7, with 8 bases matching TRBD1. Trimming took 3 bases from V and 7 from J; bases not matched to a gene: 15. Germline CDR1 reads SGHKS; CDR2 reads YYEKEE (reference sequence). The CDR3 loop spans 16 amino acids. The CDR3, as DNA: TGTGCCAGCAGCTCCGCACCCGGACAGGGAGCTTGGGAGCAGTACTTC. It translates to CASSSAPGQGAWEQYF.

The V call is TRBV21-1, the J call TRBJ2-5; no check of the table's D call, TRBD1, against the DNA was made. TRBV21-1 counts as a pseudogene. This CDR3 has 19 amino acids. CDR3 sequence: CASSKGVVPPPTEKETQYF. CDR3 bases: TGTGCCAGCAGCAAAGGAGTTGTCCCCCCCCCGACAGAGAAAGAGACCCAGTACTTC.

The chain joins TRBV6-5 to TRBJ1-2, with D unclear. Trimming left V 6 bases short and J 0 bases short, with 8 bases between. The CDR3 has 13 residues. Germline CDR1 is MNHEY and CDR2 is SVGAGI. The CDR3 nucleotides read TGTGCCAGCAGCTCAGAACCTAACTATGGCTACACCTTC. Its protein is CASSSEPNYGYTF.

This clone was detected only a few times. J is TRBJ1-5 and V is TRBV19; the match to TRBD1 covers 8 bases. Per germline, CDR1 LNHDA and CDR2 SQIVND (reference sequence). The ends lost 4 bases at V and 6 bases at J; junction bases unmatched: 8. The CDR3 has 15 residues. CDR3 sequence (DNA): TGTGCCAGTAGTACTGACAGGGGAGGGGGTCAGCCCCAGCATTTT. Translation gives CASSTDRGGGQPQHF.

About this clone itself: A junction boundary mismatches the germline segment, possibly from a read error. Additional DNA sequences in this sample encode the identical CDR3. This chain uses TRBV4-1 with TRBJ1-2; 8 nucleotides agree with TRBD1. Germline CDR1 MGHRA, CDR2 YSYEKL. The CDR3 is made up of 16 amino acids. The CDR3 nucleotides are TGCGCCAGTAGCCAAGATCCGGGACAGGCTAACTATGGCTACACCTTC. Translated, it gives CASSQDPGQANYGYTF.